Each of the 12 T cell receptor beta chains below was sequenced from the same sample in a study of shared clonotypes between healthy human individuals (TCRdb year 2020). Libraries were prepared through the immunoSEQ multiplex PCR assay. TCRdb's version of the immuneACCESS table is confined to in-frame rearrangements and falls short of the full clone set. An unresolved V gene accounts for under half of the shortfall where checked; the remainder is of unknown origin. The sample records about 2.3 million clones, 90% to 95% of which are singletons. 0.3% to 0.4% of the sample is in the top ten clones. Sequenced: naive CD4+ T cells from PBMCs. The meaning of the sample's cell subset or site label: CD45RA+ positively selected. Every receptor here comes from a man younger than 35 in good health. Some clones in this sample may be carry-over from other donors' samples.

This clone has just one count. The chain has TRBV7-8 and TRBJ2-1; 10 bases map to TRBD2. The germline V gene encodes CDR1 SGHVS and CDR2 FQNEAQ. V gave up 1 base and J gave up 4 bases; unmatched junction bases: 4. The CDR3 runs to 16 residues. The CDR3 nucleotides read TGTGCCAGCAGCTTAGTGCGACTAGCGGGTTACAATGAGCAGTTCTTC. Translating it yields CASSLVRLAGYNEQFF.

The chain has TRBV6-5 and TRBJ1-3; a possible D gene is TRBD1 (5 bases). CDR1 is MNHEY, CDR2 SVGAGI, per germline. The CDR3 loop spans 14 amino acids. V lost 10 bases to trimming and J lost 2 bases, with 15 bases between them. CDR3 coding DNA: TGTGCCACAACCGGGACGAGTACTGGAAACACCATATATTTT. Protein product: CATTGTSTGNTIYF.

The chain is built from TRBV10-3 and TRBJ1-1; D is ambiguous. The CDR3 has 17 residues. Germline-derived CDR1 and CDR2 are ENHRY and SYGVKD. The V gene lost 4 bases and the J gene lost 1 base, with 19 bases spanning the gap. The CDR3 DNA reads TGTGCCATCAGTGGTCCCGCGGGGAGTGGAGGGAACACTGAAGCTTTCTTT. It codes for CAISGPAGSGGNTEAFF.

This clone has just one count. The CDR3: CASSLVVGGGELFF. In nucleotides, the CDR3 is TGCGCCAGCAGCTTGGTCGTGGGAGGCGGGGAGCTGTTTTTT. V is TRBV5-1 and J is TRBJ2-2; D might be TRBD2 (6 bases). V was trimmed by 0 bases and J by 7 bases, leaving 10 bases between them. Germline V CDR1 and CDR2: SGHRS, YFSETQ. CDR3 length equals 14 residues.

The chain joins TRBV4-1 to TRBJ1-2, with 7 bases that match TRBD1. Trimming at V came to 4 bases and at J to 2 bases, leaving 1 base not matched to a gene. CDR1 is MGHRA, CDR2 YSYEKL, per germline. This CDR3 is built from 13 residues. In nucleotides, the CDR3 is TGCGCCAGCAGCCTGACAGGGAACTATGGCTACACCTTC. It encodes CASSLTGNYGYTF.

The chain has TRBV5-1 and TRBJ2-1; D unresolved. The germline gives CDR1 SGHRS, CDR2 YFSETQ. The CDR3 runs to 14 residues. V was pared by 2 bases and J by 14 bases, with 20 bases between. This CDR3 is CASSLEWGSRPEFF. In nucleotides, the CDR3 is TGCGCCAGCAGCTTAGAGTGGGGTTCAAGGCCCGAGTTCTTC.

V gene TRBV5-4 combines with J gene TRBJ2-3, with D possibly being TRBD1 (5 bases). The CDR3 has 14 amino acids. Germline CDR1 SGHNT, CDR2 YYREEE (reference sequence). Trimming took 4 bases from V and 2 from J, leaving 11 bases between them. CDR3 in DNA: TGTGCCAGCAGCGGGCAGGGCACCACAGATACGCAGTATTTT. Translation: CASSGQGTTDTQYF.

A single count supports this clone. The chain employs TRBV6-1 and TRBJ2-5; D unclear. V lost 3 bases, J lost 5 bases, and 10 bases lay in between. The CDR3 length is 13 residues. The germline CDR1 and CDR2 sequences are MNHNS and SASEGT. DNA of the CDR3: TGTGCCAGCAGTGACCCCGGACGCGAGACCCAGTACTTC. Its translation: CASSDPGRETQYF.

The genes are TRBV19 and TRBJ2-7; 7 bases fit TRBD1. V dropped 11 bases and J dropped 3; count of bases not matched to a gene: 10. From germline, CDR1 is LNHDA and CDR2 SQIVND (reference sequence). The CDR3 is made up of 13 amino acids. The CDR3 spells CAVQGTHVYEQYF. The CDR3 DNA is TGTGCCGTACAGGGGACCCACGTCTACGAGCAGTACTTC.

This clone was seen just once. Other DNA variants within this sample encode the same CDR3. This chain links TRBV2 with TRBJ2-3; D unclear. V lost 3 bases and J 3 bases, leaving 7 bases between the germline ends. CDR3 length equals 13 residues. The germline V gene has CDR1 SNHLY and CDR2 FYNNEI. CDR3 sequence: CASSELGTDTQYF. CDR3 DNA sequence: TGTGCCAGCAGTGAGTTGGGGACAGATACGCAGTATTTT.

The CDR3, as DNA: TGTGCCAGTAGTATGATTGGGCCCTACGAGCAGTACTTC. Translated, it gives CASSMIGPYEQYF. This chain joins TRBV19 and TRBJ2-7, with D unclear. Trimming removed 3 bases at V and 2 bases at J, with 8 bases between. Germline CDR1 is LNHDA and CDR2 is SQIVND (reference sequence). The length of the CDR3 is 13 residues.

The chain links TRBV6-1 to TRBJ1-4; D perhaps matches TRBD1 (6 bases). V lost 6 bases to trimming and J lost 7 bases, with 18 bases between them. This CDR3 is 15 amino acids long. Germline V gives CDR1 MNHNS, CDR2 SASEGT. CDR3 DNA sequence: TGTGCCAGCAGGGCACGCCTGGGGGCAGGTGAAAAACTGTTTTTT. This translates into CASRARLGAGEKLFF.